This T cell receptor (beta chain) stems from a study of cytomegalovirus exposure and HLA in healthy donors. A remark on this clone: Its antigen is unidentified. Other DNA sequences within the sample encode an identical CDR3.

Both 60 Vbeta primers and 13 Jbeta primers went into the PCR. Measured with immunoSEQ multiplex PCR; TCRdb has only the in-frame clones, and not every one. The table lists 200,000 or so clones. Findings and limits, study-wide: Within an earlier analysis, most TCR beta V segments proved productive either about 90% or about 30% of the time. TRBV6-2, TRBV6-3 and some other V segments were excluded as indistinguishable.

V shed 0 bases, J shed 2 bases, and the junction held 0 bases outside the gene matches. Germline loops: CDR1 SGHAT, CDR2 FQNNGV. CDR3 length: 14 amino acids. Source material: PBMCs. The origin of this receptor is a girl aged 2 to 9 in good health and CMV-seropositive. V gene TRBV11-2 combines with J gene TRBJ2-7; 8 bases align to TRBD2. The CDR3 nucleotides are TGTGCCAGCAGCTTAGAAGCGGGGGCCTACGAGCAGTACTTC. Encoded protein: CASSLEAGAYEQYF.